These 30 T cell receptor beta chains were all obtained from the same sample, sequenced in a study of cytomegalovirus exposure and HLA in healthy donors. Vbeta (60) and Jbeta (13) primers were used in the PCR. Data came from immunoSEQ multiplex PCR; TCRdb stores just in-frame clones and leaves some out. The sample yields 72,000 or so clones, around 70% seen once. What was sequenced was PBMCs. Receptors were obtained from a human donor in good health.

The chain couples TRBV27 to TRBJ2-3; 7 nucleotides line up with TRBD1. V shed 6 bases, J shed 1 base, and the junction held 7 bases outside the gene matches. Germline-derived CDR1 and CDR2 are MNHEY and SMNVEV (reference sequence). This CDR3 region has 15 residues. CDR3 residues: CASRSQGQRTDTQYF. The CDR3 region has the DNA TGTGCCAGCAGGTCGCAGGGACAGCGCACAGATACGCAGTATTTT.

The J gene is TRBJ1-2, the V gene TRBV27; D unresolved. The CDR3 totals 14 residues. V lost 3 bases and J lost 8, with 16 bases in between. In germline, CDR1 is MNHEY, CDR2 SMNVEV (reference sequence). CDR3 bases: TGTGCCAGCAGTTTGCGGGGTACAACGTGGGGCTACACCTTC. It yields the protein CASSLRGTTWGYTF.

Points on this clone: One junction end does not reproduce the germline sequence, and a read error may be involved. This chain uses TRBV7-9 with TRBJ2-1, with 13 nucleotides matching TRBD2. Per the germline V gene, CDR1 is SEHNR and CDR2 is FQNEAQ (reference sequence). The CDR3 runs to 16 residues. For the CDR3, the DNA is TGTTCCAGCAGCTCCCTAGGGACTAGCGGGAACAATGAGCAGTTCTTC. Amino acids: CSSSSLGTSGNNEQFF.

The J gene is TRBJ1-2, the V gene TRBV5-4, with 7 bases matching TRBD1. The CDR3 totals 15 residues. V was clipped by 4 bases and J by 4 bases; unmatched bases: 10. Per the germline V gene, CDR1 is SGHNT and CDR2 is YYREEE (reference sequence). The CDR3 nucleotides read TGTGCCAGCAGCAACCGGGACAGCAACCTCTATGGCTACACCTTC. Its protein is CASSNRDSNLYGYTF.

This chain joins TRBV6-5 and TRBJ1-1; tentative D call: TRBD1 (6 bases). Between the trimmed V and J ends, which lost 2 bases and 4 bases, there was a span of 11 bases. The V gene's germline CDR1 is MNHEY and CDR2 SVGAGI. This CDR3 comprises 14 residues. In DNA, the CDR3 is TGTGCCAGCAGTTACCGGGGGGCGAGCACTGAAGCTTTCTTT. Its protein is CASSYRGASTEAFF.

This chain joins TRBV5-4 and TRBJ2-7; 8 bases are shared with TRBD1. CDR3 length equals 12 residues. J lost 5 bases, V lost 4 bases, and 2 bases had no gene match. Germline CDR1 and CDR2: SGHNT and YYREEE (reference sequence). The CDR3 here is CASSRDRNEQYF. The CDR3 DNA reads TGTGCCAGCAGCCGGGACAGGAACGAGCAGTACTTC. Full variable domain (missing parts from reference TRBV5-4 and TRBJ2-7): ETGVTQSPTHLIKTRGQQVTLRCSSQSGHNTVSWYQQALGQGPQFIFQYYREEENGRGNFPPRFSGLQFPNYSSELNVNALELDDSALYLCASSRDRNEQYFGPGTRLTVT.

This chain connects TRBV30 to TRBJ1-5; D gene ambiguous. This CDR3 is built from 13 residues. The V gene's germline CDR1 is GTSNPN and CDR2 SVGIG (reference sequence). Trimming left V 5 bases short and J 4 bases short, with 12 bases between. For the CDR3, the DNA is TGTGCCTGGGATGACGGGGTGAATCAGCCCCAGCATTTT. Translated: CAWDDGVNQPQHF.

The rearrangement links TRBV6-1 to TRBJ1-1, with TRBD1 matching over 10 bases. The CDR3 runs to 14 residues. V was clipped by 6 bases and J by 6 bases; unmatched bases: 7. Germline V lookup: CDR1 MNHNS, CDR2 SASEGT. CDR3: CASRTGGAFPEAFF. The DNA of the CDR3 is TGTGCCAGCAGGACAGGGGGCGCTTTCCCTGAAGCTTTCTTT.

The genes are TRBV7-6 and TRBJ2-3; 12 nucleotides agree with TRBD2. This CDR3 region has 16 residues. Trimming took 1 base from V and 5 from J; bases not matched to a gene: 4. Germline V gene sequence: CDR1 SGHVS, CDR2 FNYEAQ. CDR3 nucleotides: TGTGCCAGCAGCTTAGGGACTAGCGGGATGGGAGATACGCAGTATTTT. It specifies CASSLGTSGMGDTQYF.

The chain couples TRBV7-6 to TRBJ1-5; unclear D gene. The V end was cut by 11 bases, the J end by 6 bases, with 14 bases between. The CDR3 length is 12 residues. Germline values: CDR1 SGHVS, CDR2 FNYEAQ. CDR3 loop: CAVVGEIQPQHF. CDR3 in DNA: TGTGCCGTTGTCGGGGAGATTCAGCCCCAGCATTTT.

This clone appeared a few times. The CDR3 DNA sequence: TGTGCCAGCAGTCGCGGACAGGGGTCGTTCTCTGGAAACACCATATATTTT. It yields the protein CASSRGQGSFSGNTIYF. V and J are TRBV27 and TRBJ1-3; 9 nucleotides align to TRBD1. Trimming at V came to 5 bases and at J to 0 bases, leaving 8 bases not matched to a gene. The germline CDR1 and CDR2 sequences are MNHEY and SMNVEV (reference sequence). CDR3 size: 17 residues.

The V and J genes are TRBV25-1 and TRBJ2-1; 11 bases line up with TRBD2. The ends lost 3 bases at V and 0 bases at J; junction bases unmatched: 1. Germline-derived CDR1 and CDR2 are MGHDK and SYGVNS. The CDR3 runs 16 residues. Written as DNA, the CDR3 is TGTGCCAGCAGTGATACTAGCGGGAGCTCCTACAATGAGCAGTTCTTC. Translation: CASSDTSGSSYNEQFF.

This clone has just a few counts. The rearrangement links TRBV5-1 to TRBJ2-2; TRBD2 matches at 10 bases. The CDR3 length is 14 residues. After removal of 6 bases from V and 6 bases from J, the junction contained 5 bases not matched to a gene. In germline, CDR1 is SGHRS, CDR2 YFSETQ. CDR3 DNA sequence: TGCGCCAGCACTAGCGGGAGCTCCCCCGGGGAGCTGTTTTTT. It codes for CASTSGSSPGELFF.

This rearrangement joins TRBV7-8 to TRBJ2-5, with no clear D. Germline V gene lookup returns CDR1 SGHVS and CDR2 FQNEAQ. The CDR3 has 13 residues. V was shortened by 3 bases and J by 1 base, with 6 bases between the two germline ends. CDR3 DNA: TGTGCCAGCAGCTTCATAGCCCAAGAGACCCAGTACTTC. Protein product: CASSFIAQETQYF.

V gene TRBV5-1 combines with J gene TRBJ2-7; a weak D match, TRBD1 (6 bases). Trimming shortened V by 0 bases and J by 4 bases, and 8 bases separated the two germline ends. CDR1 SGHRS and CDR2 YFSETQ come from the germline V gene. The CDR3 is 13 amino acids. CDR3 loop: CASSLDREYEQYF. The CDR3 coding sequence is TGCGCCAGCAGCTTGGACAGGGAATACGAGCAGTACTTC.

The CDR3 sequence is CASSVQGNNQPQHF. The CDR3 DNA reads TGTGCCAGCAGCGTACAGGGGAACAATCAGCCCCAGCATTTT. The V gene is TRBV6-5, the J gene TRBJ1-5, with 7 bases lining up with TRBD1. The J segment lost 3 bases and the V segment lost 6 bases, leaving 5 bases of the junction unmatched. This CDR3 has 14 amino acids. In germline, CDR1 is MNHEY, CDR2 SVGAGI.

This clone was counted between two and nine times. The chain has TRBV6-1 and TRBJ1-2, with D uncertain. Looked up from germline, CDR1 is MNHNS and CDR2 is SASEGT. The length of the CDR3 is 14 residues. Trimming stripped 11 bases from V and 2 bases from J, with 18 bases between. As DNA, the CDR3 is TGTGCCGCAACGAGGCAGAATCAAAACTATGGCTACACCTTC. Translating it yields CAATRQNQNYGYTF.

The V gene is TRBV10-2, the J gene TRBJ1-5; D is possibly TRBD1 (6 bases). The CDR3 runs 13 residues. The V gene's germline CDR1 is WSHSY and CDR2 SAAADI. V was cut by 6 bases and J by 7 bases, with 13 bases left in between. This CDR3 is CASRGSQGQPQHF. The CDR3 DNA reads TGCGCCAGCAGGGGTTCGCAGGGGCAGCCCCAGCATTTT.

For the CDR3, the DNA is TGTGCCAGCAGCTTGGGGGCAACTTACGAGCAGTACTTC. Protein sequence: CASSLGATYEQYF. V gene TRBV7-6 combines with J gene TRBJ2-7, with D perhaps matching TRBD1 (6 bases). The CDR3 consists of 13 residues. Per germline, CDR1 SGHVS and CDR2 FNYEAQ. V was cut by 3 bases and J by 4 bases, with 10 bases left in between.

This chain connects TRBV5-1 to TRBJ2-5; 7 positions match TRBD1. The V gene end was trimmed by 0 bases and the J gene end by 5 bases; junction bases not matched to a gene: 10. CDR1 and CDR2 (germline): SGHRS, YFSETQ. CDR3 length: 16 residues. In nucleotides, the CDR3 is TGCGCCAGCAGCTTGGCAGCGACAGGGCTGGAGGAGACCCAGTACTTC. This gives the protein CASSLAATGLEETQYF.

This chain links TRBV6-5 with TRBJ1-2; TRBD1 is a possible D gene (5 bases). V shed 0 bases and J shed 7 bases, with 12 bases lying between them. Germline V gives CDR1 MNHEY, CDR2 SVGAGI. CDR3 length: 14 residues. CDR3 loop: CASSYSITGAGYTF. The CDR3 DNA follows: TGTGCCAGCAGTTACTCGATCACAGGAGCTGGCTACACCTTC.

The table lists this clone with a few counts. The CDR3 spells CASSEGPAGDPDTQYF. CDR3 nucleotides: TGCGCCAGCAGTGAAGGGCCAGCGGGAGACCCAGATACGCAGTATTTT. The rearrangement uses TRBV10-1 and TRBJ2-3; 8 bases fit TRBD2. The CDR3 covers 16 residues. Germline V gene lookup returns CDR1 WNHNN and CDR2 SYGVQD (reference sequence). V was pared by 3 bases and J by 4 bases, with 9 bases of the junction left unmatched.

CDR3 region: CASSLMVAVLSYEQYF. The CDR3, as DNA: TGTGCCAGCAGCTTGATGGTGGCGGTTCTTTCCTACGAGCAGTACTTC. The gene calls are TRBV5-6 and TRBJ2-7, with D unresolved. There are 16 residues in the CDR3. Trimming shortened V by 1 base and J by 1 base, and 15 bases separated the two germline ends. The germline V gene encodes CDR1 SGHDT and CDR2 YYEEEE.

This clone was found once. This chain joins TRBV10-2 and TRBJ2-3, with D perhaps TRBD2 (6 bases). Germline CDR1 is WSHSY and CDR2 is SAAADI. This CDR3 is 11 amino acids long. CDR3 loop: CAGGRTDTQYF. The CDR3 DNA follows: TGCGCGGGGGGTAGGACAGATACGCAGTATTTT.

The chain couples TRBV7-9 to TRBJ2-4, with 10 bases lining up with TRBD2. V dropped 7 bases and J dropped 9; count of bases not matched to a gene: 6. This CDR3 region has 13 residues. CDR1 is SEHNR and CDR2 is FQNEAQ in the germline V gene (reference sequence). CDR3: CASMLAGEGIQYF. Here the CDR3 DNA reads TGTGCCAGCATGCTAGCGGGAGAGGGCATTCAGTACTTC.

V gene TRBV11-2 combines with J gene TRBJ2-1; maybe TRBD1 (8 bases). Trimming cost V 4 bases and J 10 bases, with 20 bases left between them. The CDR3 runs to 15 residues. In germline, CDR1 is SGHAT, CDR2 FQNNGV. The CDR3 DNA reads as TGTGCCAGCAGCTCCTGGACAGGGAGGGTTAGGGAGCAGTTCTTC. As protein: CASSSWTGRVREQFF.

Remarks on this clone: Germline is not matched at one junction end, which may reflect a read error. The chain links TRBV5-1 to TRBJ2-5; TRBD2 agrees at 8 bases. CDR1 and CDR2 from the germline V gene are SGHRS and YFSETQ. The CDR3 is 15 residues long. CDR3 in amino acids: CASSNLASSGTSPDF. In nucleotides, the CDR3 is TGCGCCAGCAGCAACCTTGCAAGTAGCGGGACCTCTCCAGACTTC.

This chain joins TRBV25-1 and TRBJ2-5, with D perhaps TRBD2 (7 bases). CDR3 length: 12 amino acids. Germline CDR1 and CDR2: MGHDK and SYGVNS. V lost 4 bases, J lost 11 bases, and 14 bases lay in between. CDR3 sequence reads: CASSVVQGGQYF. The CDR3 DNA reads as TGTGCCAGCAGTGTGGTACAGGGAGGGCAGTACTTC.

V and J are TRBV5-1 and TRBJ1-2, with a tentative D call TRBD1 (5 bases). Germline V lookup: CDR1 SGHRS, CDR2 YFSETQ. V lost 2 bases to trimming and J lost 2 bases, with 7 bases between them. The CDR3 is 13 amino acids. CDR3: CASSFDSNYGYTF. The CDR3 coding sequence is TGCGCCAGCAGCTTTGACAGCAACTATGGCTACACCTTC.

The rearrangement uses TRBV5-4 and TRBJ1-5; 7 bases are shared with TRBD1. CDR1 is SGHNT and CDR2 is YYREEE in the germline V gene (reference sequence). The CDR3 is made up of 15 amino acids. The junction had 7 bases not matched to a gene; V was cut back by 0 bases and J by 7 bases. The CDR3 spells CASSLDRGAGQPQHF. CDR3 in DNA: TGTGCCAGCAGCTTGGACAGGGGTGCGGGCCAGCCCCAGCATTTT.